These 2 T cell receptor beta chains were all obtained from the same sample, sequenced in a study of cytomegalovirus exposure and HLA in healthy donors. It was with 60 Vbeta and 13 Jbeta primers that the PCR ran. This table comes from immunoSEQ multiplex PCR, and its TCRdb copy is limited to in-frame clones, with some not included. The sample has about 200,000 clones, around 87% seen once. Material for sequencing was PBMCs. The receptor set was obtained from a young man in good health and CMV-seronegative.

J is TRBJ2-7 and V is TRBV28; 7 nucleotides align to TRBD1. V was clipped by 6 bases and J by 7 bases; unmatched bases: 9. This CDR3 comprises 13 residues. Germline CDR1 reads MDHEN; CDR2 reads SYDVKM. This CDR3 is CASRLQGSGEQYF. The CDR3 DNA reads TGTGCCAGCAGATTACAGGGGTCGGGGGAGCAGTACTTC. The full variable domain, with the rest looked up from reference TRBV28 and TRBJ2-7, is DVKVTQSSRYLVKRTGEKVFLECVQDMDHENMFWYRQDPGLGLRLIYFSYDVKMKEKGDIPEGYSVSREKKERFSLILESASTNQTSMYLCASRLQGSGEQYFGPGTRLTVT.

The rearrangement uses TRBV2 and TRBJ1-2; TRBD1 agrees at 7 bases. Germline-derived CDR1 and CDR2 are SNHLY and FYNNEI. The CDR3 contains 15 residues. J gave up 3 bases and V 6 bases, and 10 bases lay outside the gene matches. Written as DNA, the CDR3 is TGTGCCAGCAGCACTATACAGGGGCTTGACTATGGCTACACCTTC. It codes for CASSTIQGLDYGYTF. Combining the CDR3 with reference TRBV2 and TRBJ1-2 gives the whole variable domain EPEVTQTPSHQVTQMGQEVILRCVPISNHLYFYWYRQILGQKVEFLVSFYNNEISEKSEIFDDQFSVERPDGSNFTLKIRSTKLEDSAMYFCASSTIQGLDYGYTFGSGTRLTVV.